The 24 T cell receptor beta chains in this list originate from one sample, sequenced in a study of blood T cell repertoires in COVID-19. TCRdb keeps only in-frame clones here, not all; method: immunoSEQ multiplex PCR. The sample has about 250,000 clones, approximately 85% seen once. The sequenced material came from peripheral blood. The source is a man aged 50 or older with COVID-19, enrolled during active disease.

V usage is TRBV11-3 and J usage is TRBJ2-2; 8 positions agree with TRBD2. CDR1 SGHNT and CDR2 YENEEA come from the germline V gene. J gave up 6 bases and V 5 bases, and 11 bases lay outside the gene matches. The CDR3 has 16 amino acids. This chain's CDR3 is CASSPRGGGYAGELFF. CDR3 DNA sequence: TGTGCCAGCAGCCCTAGAGGCGGGGGGTATGCCGGGGAGCTGTTTTTT.

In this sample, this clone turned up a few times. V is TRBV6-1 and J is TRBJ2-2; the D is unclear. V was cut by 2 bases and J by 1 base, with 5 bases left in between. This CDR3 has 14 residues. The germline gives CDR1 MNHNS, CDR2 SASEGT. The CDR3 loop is CASSEFWNTGELFF. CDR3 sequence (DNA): TGTGCCAGCAGTGAATTCTGGAACACCGGGGAGCTGTTTTTT.

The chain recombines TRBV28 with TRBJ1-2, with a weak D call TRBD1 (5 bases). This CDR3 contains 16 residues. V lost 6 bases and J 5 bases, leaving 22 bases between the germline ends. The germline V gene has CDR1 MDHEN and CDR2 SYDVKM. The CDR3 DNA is TGTGCCAGCAGCCCCGGCCAATCAGGGTCCCTATATGGCTACACCTTC. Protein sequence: CASSPGQSGSLYGYTF.

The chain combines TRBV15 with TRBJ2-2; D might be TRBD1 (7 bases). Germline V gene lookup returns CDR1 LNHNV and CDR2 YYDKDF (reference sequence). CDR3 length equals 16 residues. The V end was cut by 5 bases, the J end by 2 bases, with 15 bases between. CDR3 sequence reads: CATSGQGGINTGELFF. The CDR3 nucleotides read TGTGCCACCAGCGGGCAGGGGGGAATCAACACCGGGGAGCTGTTTTTT.

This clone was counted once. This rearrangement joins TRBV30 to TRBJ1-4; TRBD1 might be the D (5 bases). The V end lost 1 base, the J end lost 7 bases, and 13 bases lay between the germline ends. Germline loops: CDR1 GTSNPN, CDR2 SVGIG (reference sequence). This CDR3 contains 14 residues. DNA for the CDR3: TGTGCCTGGAGTGCCGGGGGGGGAAGTGAAAAACTGTTTTTT. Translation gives CAWSAGGGSEKLFF.

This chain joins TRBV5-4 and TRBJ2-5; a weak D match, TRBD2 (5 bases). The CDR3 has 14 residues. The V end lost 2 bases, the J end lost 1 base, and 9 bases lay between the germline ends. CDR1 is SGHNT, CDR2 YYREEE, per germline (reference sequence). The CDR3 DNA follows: TGTGCCAGCAGCTTAGGAGGTTCCCAAGAGACCCAGTACTTC. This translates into CASSLGGSQETQYF.

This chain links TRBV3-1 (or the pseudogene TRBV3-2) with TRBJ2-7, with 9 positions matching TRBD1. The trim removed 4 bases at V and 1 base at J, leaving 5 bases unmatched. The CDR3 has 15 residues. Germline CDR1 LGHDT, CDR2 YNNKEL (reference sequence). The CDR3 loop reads CASSPPDRGSYEQYF. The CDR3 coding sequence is TGTGCCAGCAGCCCCCCGGACAGGGGTTCCTACGAGCAGTACTTC.

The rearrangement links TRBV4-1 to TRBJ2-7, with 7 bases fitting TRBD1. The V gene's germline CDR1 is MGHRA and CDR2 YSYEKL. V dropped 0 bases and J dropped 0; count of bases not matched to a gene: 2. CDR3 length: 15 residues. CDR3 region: CASSQETGSSYEQYF. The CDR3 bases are TGCGCCAGCAGCCAAGAGACAGGGAGCTCCTACGAGCAGTACTTC.

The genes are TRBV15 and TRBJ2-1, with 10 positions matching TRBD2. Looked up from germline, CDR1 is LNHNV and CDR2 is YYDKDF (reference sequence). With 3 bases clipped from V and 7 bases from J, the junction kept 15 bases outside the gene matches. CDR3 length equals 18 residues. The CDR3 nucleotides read TGTGCCACCAGCAGTCCGTCCCAGCGGGGGGGCCTTATGAATGAGCAGTTCTTC. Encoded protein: CATSSPSQRGGLMNEQFF.

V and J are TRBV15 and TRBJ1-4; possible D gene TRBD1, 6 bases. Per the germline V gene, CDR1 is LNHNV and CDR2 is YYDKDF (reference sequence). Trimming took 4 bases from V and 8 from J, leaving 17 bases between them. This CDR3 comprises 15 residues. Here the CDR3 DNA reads TGTGCCACCAGCACTCGGCAGGGGAGCGGCGAAAAACTGTTTTTT. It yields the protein CATSTRQGSGEKLFF.

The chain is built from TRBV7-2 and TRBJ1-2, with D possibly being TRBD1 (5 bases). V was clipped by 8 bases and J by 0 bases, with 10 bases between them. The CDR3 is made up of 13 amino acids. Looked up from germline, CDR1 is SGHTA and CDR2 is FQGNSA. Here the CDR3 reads CASRGGANYGYTF. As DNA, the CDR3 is TGTGCCAGCCGGGGGGGGGCTAACTATGGCTACACCTTC.

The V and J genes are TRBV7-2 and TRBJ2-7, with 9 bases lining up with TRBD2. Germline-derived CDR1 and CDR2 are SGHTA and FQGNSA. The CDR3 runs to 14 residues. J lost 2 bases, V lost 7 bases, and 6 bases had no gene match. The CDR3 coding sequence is TGTGCCAGCACCGGGCGGGGGGGCCCCTACGAGCAGTACTTC. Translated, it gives CASTGRGGPYEQYF.

The CDR3 region has the DNA TGTGCCAGCTCATTTCCGGGGGGTGAGCAGTTCTTC. Translating it yields CASSFPGGEQFF. This rearrangement joins TRBV18 to TRBJ2-1; 7 bases fit TRBD2. V dropped 5 bases and J dropped 9; count of bases not matched to a gene: 4. Germline loops: CDR1 KGHSH, CDR2 LQKENI. The CDR3 loop spans 12 amino acids.

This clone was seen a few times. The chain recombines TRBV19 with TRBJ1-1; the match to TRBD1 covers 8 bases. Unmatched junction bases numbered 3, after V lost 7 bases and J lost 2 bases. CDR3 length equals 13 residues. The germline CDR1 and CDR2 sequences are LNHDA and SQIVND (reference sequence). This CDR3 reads CASIGQGNTEAFF. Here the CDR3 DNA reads TGTGCCAGTATCGGACAGGGCAACACTGAAGCTTTCTTT.

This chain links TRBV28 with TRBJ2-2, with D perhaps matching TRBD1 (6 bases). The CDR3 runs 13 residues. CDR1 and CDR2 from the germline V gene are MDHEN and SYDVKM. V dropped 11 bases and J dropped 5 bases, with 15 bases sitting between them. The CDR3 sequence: CAGQISETGELFF. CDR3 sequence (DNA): TGTGCCGGACAGATTTCGGAAACCGGGGAGCTGTTTTTT.

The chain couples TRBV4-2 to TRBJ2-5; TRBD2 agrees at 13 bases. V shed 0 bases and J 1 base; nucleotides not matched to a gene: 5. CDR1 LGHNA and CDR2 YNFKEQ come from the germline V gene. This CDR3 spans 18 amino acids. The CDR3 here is CASSQETSGGLGQETQYF. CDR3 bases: TGTGCCAGCAGCCAAGAGACTAGCGGGGGGCTAGGCCAAGAGACCCAGTACTTC.

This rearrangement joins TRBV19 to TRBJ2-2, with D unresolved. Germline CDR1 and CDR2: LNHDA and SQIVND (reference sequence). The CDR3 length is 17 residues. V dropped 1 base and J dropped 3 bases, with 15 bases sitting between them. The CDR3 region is CASSIGSDRSYTGELFF. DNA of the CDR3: TGTGCCAGTAGTATAGGATCCGATAGGAGTTACACCGGGGAGCTGTTTTTT.

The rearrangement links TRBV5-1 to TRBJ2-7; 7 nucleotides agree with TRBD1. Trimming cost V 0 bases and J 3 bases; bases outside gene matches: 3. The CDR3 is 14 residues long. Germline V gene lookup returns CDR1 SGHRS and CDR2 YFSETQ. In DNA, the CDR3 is TGCGCCAGCAGCTTGGCAGGGGGTAGCTACGAGCAGTACTTC. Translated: CASSLAGGSYEQYF. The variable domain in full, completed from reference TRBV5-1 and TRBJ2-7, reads KAGVTQTPRYLIKTRGQQVTLSCSPISGHRSVSWYQQTPGQGLQFLFEYFSETQRNKGNFPGRFSGRQFSNSRSEMNVSTLELGDSALYLCASSLAGGSYEQYFGPGTRLTVT.

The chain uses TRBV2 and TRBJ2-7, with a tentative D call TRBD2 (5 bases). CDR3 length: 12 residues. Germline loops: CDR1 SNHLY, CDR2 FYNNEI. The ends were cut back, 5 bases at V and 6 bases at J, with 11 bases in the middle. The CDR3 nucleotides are TGTGCCAGCAGTCCTGAGGGCGGCGAGCAGTACTTC. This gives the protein CASSPEGGEQYF.

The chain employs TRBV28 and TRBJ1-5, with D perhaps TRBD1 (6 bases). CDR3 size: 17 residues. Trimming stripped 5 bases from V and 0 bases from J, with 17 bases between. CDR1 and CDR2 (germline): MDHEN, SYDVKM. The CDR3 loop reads CASSPGQPLYSNQPQHF. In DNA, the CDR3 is TGTGCCAGCAGTCCCGGACAGCCCTTGTATAGCAATCAGCCCCAGCATTTT.

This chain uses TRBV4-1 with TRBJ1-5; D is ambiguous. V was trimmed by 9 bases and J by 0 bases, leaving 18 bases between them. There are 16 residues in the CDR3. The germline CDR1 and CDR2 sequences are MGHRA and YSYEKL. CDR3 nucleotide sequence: TGCGCCAGTCAACGTACACACGAATATAGCAATCAGCCCCAGCATTTT. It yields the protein CASQRTHEYSNQPQHF.

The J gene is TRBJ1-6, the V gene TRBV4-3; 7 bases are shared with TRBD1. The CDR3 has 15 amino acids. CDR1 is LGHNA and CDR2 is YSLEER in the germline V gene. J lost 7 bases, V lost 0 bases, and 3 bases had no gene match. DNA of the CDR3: TGCGCCAGCAGCCAAGAGAGGGGGCGAAATTCACCCCTCCACTTT. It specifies CASSQERGRNSPLHF.

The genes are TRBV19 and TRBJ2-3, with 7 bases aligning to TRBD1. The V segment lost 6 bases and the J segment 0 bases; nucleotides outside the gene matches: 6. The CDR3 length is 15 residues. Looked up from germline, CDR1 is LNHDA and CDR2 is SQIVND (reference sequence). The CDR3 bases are TGTGCCAGTAGAGAGACAGGGCTGAGCACAGATACGCAGTATTTT. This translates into CASRETGLSTDTQYF.

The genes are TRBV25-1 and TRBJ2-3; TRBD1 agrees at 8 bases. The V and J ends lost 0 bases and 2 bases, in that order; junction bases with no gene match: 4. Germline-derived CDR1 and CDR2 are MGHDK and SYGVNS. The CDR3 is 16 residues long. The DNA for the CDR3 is TGTGCCAGCAGTGAATATGGCAGGGGGCACACAGATACGCAGTATTTT. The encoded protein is CASSEYGRGHTDTQYF.